These T cell receptor beta chains were read from a single sample in a study of blood T cell repertoires in COVID-19. Clones were sequenced by immunoSEQ multiplex PCR, and TCRdb holds only the in-frame ones, with some missing. The sample contains 360,000 or so clones, more than 70% of which appear only once. The sample consisted of PBMCs or T cells enriched from blood (not recorded which). The receptor source for this set is a young woman who had been exposed to COVID-19. The CDR3 runs from the conserved cysteine through the conserved F or W. Rows give clone size only sometimes, using once, few, many, or a class for an expanded clone.

>once|TRBV6-5|TRBJ1-2
CASSPDRVDGYTF
>NA|TRBV12-3/TRBV12-4|TRBJ1-5
CASSGTPNQPQHF
>NA|TRBV25-1|TRBJ2-1
CASRGDREFF
>NA|TRBV27|TRBJ2-6
CASSLRQGAGGANVLTF
>NA|TRBV12-3/TRBV12-4|TRBJ1-4
CASRQGEAEKLFF
>NA|TRBV5-8|TRBJ1-6
CASSSPTGTVNNSPLHF
>NA|TRBV2|TRBJ1-1
CASTKQGGTEAFF
>NA|TRBV15|TRBJ1-2
CATSPPPGQGNYGYTF
>NA|TRBV28|TRBJ1-5
CASSLILNQPQHF
>once|TRBV7-3|TRBJ2-3
CASSPTGKDTQYF
>once|TRBV19|TRBJ1-2
CASGSDRPRNYGYTF
>once|TRBV24-1|TRBJ1-2
CATSGQTGKANYGYTF
>NA|TRBV2|TRBJ1-4
CASSRDRDEKLFF
>NA|TRBV28|TRBJ2-5
CASIPVSGLAGQETQYF
>NA|TRBV5-1|TRBJ1-5
CASSYEGDQPQHF
>NA|TRBV5-1|TRBJ2-2
CASRDWAESGGELFF
>NA|TRBV5-1|TRBJ2-1
CASNQGGANYNEQFF
>NA|TRBV3-1/TRBV3-2|TRBJ2-7
CASSQGLAGSYEQYF
>NA|TRBV7-9|TRBJ2-7
CASSQLAGGDEQYF
>NA|TRBV18|TRBJ2-5
CASSPRDRAETQYF
>NA|TRBV15|TRBJ1-4
CATSRERATNEKLFF
>NA|TRBV7-6|TRBJ2-7
CASSSGRGYPAVEQYF
>NA|TRBV13|TRBJ2-1
CASSLRSRVVVAGAHNEQFF
>NA|TRBV6-2/TRBV6-3|TRBJ2-7
CASSPPDYEQYF
>once|TRBV7-9|TRBJ2-5
CASSLATQGTRETQYF
>NA|TRBV7-9|TRBJ2-7
CASSKTGGLAGDLTYEQYF
>NA|TRBV28|TRBJ2-7
CASSLPPPAAYEQYF
>NA|TRBV19|TRBJ2-7
CASKRQGRYEQYF
>NA|TRBV27|TRBJ1-1
CASSSDLGRGGDTEAFF
>NA|TRBV7-8|TRBJ2-1
CASTLTSGTNNEQFF
>NA|TRBV12-3/TRBV12-4|TRBJ1-5
CASTTGRGQPQHF
>NA|TRBV27|TRBJ1-5
CASSFGQGAVGPQHF
>NA|TRBV5-1|TRBJ1-2
CASSLERGYGYTF
>once|TRBV28|TRBJ1-5
CASRVRQNQPQHF
>NA|TRBV10-2|TRBJ2-7
CASSDRDRGFSYEQYF
>NA|TRBV3-1/TRBV3-2|TRBJ2-7
CASSRRLAGGDEQYF
>NA|TRBV7-8|TRBJ1-3
CASRGEGLSGNTIYF
>NA|TRBV7-3|TRBJ2-1
CASSPLSGSSYNEQFF
>NA|TRBV7-9|TRBJ2-1
CASSQSEAGGNEQFF
>NA|TRBV29-1|TRBJ1-2
CSVGGQGDYGYTF
>NA|TRBV4-2|TRBJ1-2
CASSSGQGYGYTF
>NA|TRBV12-3/TRBV12-4|TRBJ2-7
CASRAYRDYEQYF
>NA|TRBV14|TRBJ2-1
CASSQTGAGAYNEQFF
>NA|TRBV7-8|TRBJ2-5
CASSLVLDGETQYF
>NA|TRBV12-3/TRBV12-4|TRBJ2-7
CAGGTGVYEQYF
>NA|TRBV27|TRBJ2-3
CASSLASGSDTQYF